The clone carrying this T cell receptor (beta chain) rates as medium-sized (0.01 to 0.1%). Its antigen is unidentified. Profiling relied on immunoSEQ multiplex PCR, and the TCRdb table lists in-frame clones only, not all of them. The table includes some 11,000 clones, around 70% detected once. This sample was taken from a study of T cell repertoires in ileal Crohn's disease. Study information: Thiopurines (fewer than 12) or anti-TNF agents (approximately 20) were given postoperatively to about half.

The study's findings and limits: Clonality above 26.8% at surgery always came with endoscopic recurrence.

Time point meaning: neoterminal ileum biopsy at postoperative endoscopy, about 6 months after surgery. The CDR3 runs to 14 residues. Germline CDR1 is SGHVT and CDR2 is SQSDAQ. Losses at the gene ends were 5 bases for V and 4 bases for J; bases not matched to a gene: 6. Material: ileal tissue. The genes are TRBV7-4 and TRBJ1-2; 8 bases are shared with TRBD1. The TCR originated in an adult with Crohn's disease. CDR3 loop: CASSRKTGGYGYTF. The DNA for the CDR3 is TGTGCCAGCAGCCGCAAAACAGGGGGCTATGGCTACACCTTC.